This T cell receptor (beta chain) was documented in a study of regulatory T cells in long-lasting Graves disease. Investigators prepared the TCR beta libraries by applying iRepertoire HTBI primers and Arm-PCR of CDR3 regions. From the multiplex PCR reads, TCRdb called clonotypes with MiXCR, one entry per CDR3 protein. The data contain about 520,000 distinct CDR3 sequences, around 12% of them seen just once; the ten biggest clones take up roughly 8.2%. J was trimmed by 6 bases and V by 3 bases; bases with no gene match: 8. This CDR3 contains 15 residues. CDR1 is LNHDA, CDR2 SQIVND, per germline (reference sequence). Regarding time point: newly diagnosed GD, antithyroid drugs for less than 3 months. There was RNA extracted from PBMCs, and the TCR library was made from it. These same records also appear under a second study, on T cells in Graves' hyperthyroidism and ophthalmopathy. That publication notes: Primed by the HTBI set, a first-round RT-PCR was run on the TCR CDR3.

Sequences were derived from peripheral blood mononuclear cells (PBMCs), sampled at new diagnosis, from a patient treated with antithyroid drugs. This chain connects TRBV19 to TRBJ1-5; 7 bases line up with TRBD1. The receptor comes from a woman aged 30 to 39 with Graves disease. The CDR3 spells CASSMGTAEFQPQHF. The CDR3 DNA follows: TGTGCCAGTAGTATGGGGACAGCCGAATTTCAGCCCCAGCATTTT.